Below, 19 T cell receptor beta chains from the same sample are listed, as sequenced in a study of breast tumors, draining lymph nodes, adjacent tissues. TCRdb re-analysed the multiplex PCR reads in MiXCR, keeping a single row per CDR3 protein. The sample lists 15,000 to 20,000 distinct CDR3 sequences, over 40% occurring once. Input material: breast tumor tissue. Receptor source: a female donor with breast cancer. Some clones in this sample may be carry-over from other donors' samples.

In its sample, this clonotype was seen once. The chain links TRBV14 to TRBJ2-5; the D is unclear. This CDR3 comprises 13 residues. The germline CDR1 and CDR2 sequences are SGHDN and FVKESK. V was pared by 0 bases and J by 1 base, with 3 bases between. The CDR3 here is CASSQDPQETQYF. The CDR3 DNA reads as TGTGCCAGCAGCCAAGACCCCCAAGAGACCCAGTACTTC.

This clonotype was counted at least ten times. This sequence joins TRBV7-3 and TRBJ2-2; D gene ambiguous. V gave up 2 bases and J gave up 5 bases, with 6 bases separating them. Germline CDR1 SGHTA, CDR2 FQGTGA. The CDR3 runs to 13 residues. The CDR3 region is CASSLLATGELFF. The CDR3 DNA is TGTGCCAGCAGCTTACTGGCGACCGGGGAGCTGTTTTTT.

This clonotype was counted ten times or more. The V call is TRBV4-2, the J call TRBJ1-2; the D gene is possibly TRBD1 (6 bases). Germline CDR1 reads LGHNA; CDR2 reads YNFKEQ. Trimming removed 0 bases from V and 2 bases from J, with 10 bases in between. This CDR3 has 15 residues. CDR3: CASSQDRGANYGYTF. CDR3 in DNA: TGTGCCAGCAGCCAAGATCGGGGGGCCAACTATGGCTACACCTTC.

This clonotype was seen repeatedly, ten times or more. V is TRBV11-3 and J is TRBJ2-7, with D possibly matching TRBD2 (6 bases). Germline V lookup: CDR1 SGHNT, CDR2 YENEEA. This CDR3 region has 15 residues. Deletions cut 4 bases from V and 3 bases from J, with 16 bases between. CDR3 loop: CASSSRDSSGYEQYF. The CDR3 DNA reads TGTGCCAGCAGCTCGCGGGACTCCTCGGGCTACGAGCAGTACTTC.

This clonotype has at least ten counts. The genes are TRBV18 and TRBJ2-6; the D gene is possibly TRBD1 (6 bases). The CDR3 is made up of 17 amino acids. The germline V gene encodes CDR1 KGHSH and CDR2 LQKENI. Trimming shortened V by 2 bases and J by 4 bases, and 15 bases separated the two germline ends. CDR3 DNA: TGTGCCAGCTCACCAGACTCCTCAGGGGTCGGGGCCAACGTCCTGACTTTC. Translation gives CASSPDSSGVGANVLTF.

A single count supports this clonotype. The chain is built from TRBV7-9 and TRBJ1-2; 8 bases fit TRBD1. The germline V gene has CDR1 SEHNR and CDR2 FQNEAQ (reference sequence). Trimming at V came to 0 bases and at J to 8 bases, leaving 2 bases not matched to a gene. The CDR3 length is 13 residues. CDR3 DNA sequence: TGTGCCAGCAGCTTAGCTCAGGGGGCCGGCTACACCTTC. As protein: CASSLAQGAGYTF.

This clonotype was counted ten times or more. The rearrangement joins TRBV30 to TRBJ2-5; D is possibly TRBD2 (6 bases). Germline lookup yields CDR1 GTSNPN and CDR2 SVGIG (reference sequence). The V and J ends lost 4 bases and 4 bases respectively, with 19 bases between them. The CDR3 contains 15 residues. The CDR3 spells CAWTRVLGEVETQYF. The CDR3 DNA sequence: TGTGCCTGGACTCGGGTTCTGGGGGAGGTAGAGACCCAGTACTTC.

This clonotype is medium-sized (0.01 to 0.1%) by share. This chain joins TRBV29-1 and TRBJ1-2; D is uncertain. The germline V gene encodes CDR1 SQVTM and CDR2 ANQGSEA. The CDR3 extends over 12 amino acids. The V and J ends lost 1 base and 4 bases respectively, with 7 bases between them. The CDR3 reads CSVEVTPYGYTF. The DNA for the CDR3 is TGCAGCGTTGAAGTAACCCCCTATGGCTACACCTTC.

Remarks on this clonotype: This may stem from a read error, because a much larger clone lies one nucleotide away. The chain uses TRBV18 and TRBJ1-1; the D gene is possibly TRBD1 (5 bases). Germline V gene data show CDR1 as KGHSH and CDR2 as LQKENI. The CDR3 spans 11 residues. V lost 8 bases and J 7 bases, leaving 11 bases between the germline ends. CDR3 bases: TGTGCCAGCCGAGCGGGGGATGAAGCTTTCTTT. Protein: CASRAGDEAFF.

This clonotype was seen more than once but under ten times. The missing conserved phenylalanine or tryptophan at the end of this CDR3 makes a read error likely. No DNA is shown, since the ends of the CDR3 on it are uncertain; the CDR3 is the one TCRdb lists. The chain uses TRBV9 and TRBJ2-1; TRBD2, as called in the table, went unchecked against the DNA. Germline V gene lookup returns CDR1 SGDLS and CDR2 YYNGEE. The CDR3 sequence runs 13 residues, both termini included. The CDR3 here is CASNVGPGGEQSS.

This clonotype showed up many times. The rearrangement uses TRBV5-1 and TRBJ2-2; the D gene is possibly TRBD1 (6 bases). Deletions cut 0 bases from V and 7 bases from J, with 13 bases between. Germline loops: CDR1 SGHRS, CDR2 YFSETQ. This CDR3 region has 15 residues. The CDR3 DNA follows: TGCGCCAGCAGCTTGGACAGGGATAGTATCGGGGAGCTGTTTTTT. The encoded protein is CASSLDRDSIGELFF.

This clonotype was counted ten times or more. One end of the junction is discordant with germline, which a read error may explain. The V and J genes are TRBV28 and TRBJ2-7; D ambiguous. In germline, CDR1 is MDHEN, CDR2 SYDVKM. The CDR3 is made up of 11 amino acids. This CDR3 reads CASSRTLGLNF. The CDR3 DNA is TGTGCCAGCAGTCGGACCCTTGGCCTAAACTTC.

This clonotype was observed at least ten times. This chain links TRBV30 with TRBJ2-1, with D possibly matching TRBD2 (6 bases). Per germline, CDR1 GTSNPN and CDR2 SVGIG (reference sequence). V lost 0 bases and J 6 bases, leaving 18 bases between the germline ends. The CDR3 has 16 residues. The CDR3 loop is CAWSVPFVNSGNEQFF. CDR3 nucleotide sequence: TGTGCCTGGAGTGTACCCTTTGTGAATAGCGGCAATGAGCAGTTCTTC.

The rearrangement joins TRBV27 to TRBJ1-2, with a possible D match to TRBD1 (6 bases). The CDR3 loop spans 14 amino acids. The germline V gene encodes CDR1 MNHEY and CDR2 SMNVEV (reference sequence). Trimming left V 5 bases short and J 3 bases short, with 13 bases between. The CDR3 DNA reads TGTGCCAGCAGTCCACACAGGGAGGACTATGGCTACACCTTC. It encodes CASSPHREDYGYTF.

In its sample, this clonotype was seen many times. J is TRBJ2-1 and V is TRBV12-3 or TRBV12-4; D gene unclear. This CDR3 spans 13 amino acids. Trimming took 6 bases from V and 12 from J, leaving 18 bases between them. The CDR3 DNA sequence: TGTGCCAGCAGGTACTCGCTAGACTTCCGGCAGTTCTTC. This sequence encodes CASRYSLDFRQFF.

This clonotype was seen repeatedly, ten times or more. CDR3 in DNA: TGTGCCAGCAGCTTTACATCGGTCCGTAATCAGCCCCAGCATTTT. Encoded protein: CASSFTSVRNQPQHF. The V call is TRBV5-5, the J call TRBJ1-5, with D hard to call. V was shortened by 2 bases and J by 4 bases, with 13 bases between the two germline ends. This CDR3 is built from 15 residues. CDR1 is SGHKS and CDR2 is YYEKEE in the germline V gene (reference sequence).

The CDR3: CSVGTGGGYGYTF. The CDR3 region has the DNA TGCAGCGTTGGGACAGGGGGCGGCTATGGCTACACCTTC. This chain links TRBV29-1 with TRBJ1-2, with 11 bases that match TRBD1. Per the germline V gene, CDR1 is SQVTM and CDR2 is ANQGSEA. This CDR3 is built from 13 residues. Trimming cost V 4 bases and J 4 bases; bases outside gene matches: 2.

A note on this clonotype: The junction differs from germline at one of its ends, possibly a read error. The rearrangement links TRBV5-1 to TRBJ2-3, with 11 nucleotides matching TRBD2. Germline values: CDR1 SGHRS, CDR2 YFSETQ. This CDR3 is 16 amino acids long. The CDR3 loop reads CASSPGLAASTDTQYF. Written as DNA, the CDR3 is TGTGCCAGCAGCCCGGGACTAGCGGCTAGCACAGATACGCAGTATTTT.

This clonotype was detected ten times or more. The chain recombines TRBV5-1 with TRBJ2-7; 11 nucleotides line up with TRBD1. This CDR3 has 14 residues. J was trimmed by 3 bases and V by 4 bases; bases with no gene match: 3. Looked up from germline, CDR1 is SGHRS and CDR2 is YFSETQ. The DNA of the CDR3 is TGCGCCAGCAGCCGGACAGGGGGCAACTACGAGCAGTACTTC. Its translation: CASSRTGGNYEQYF.